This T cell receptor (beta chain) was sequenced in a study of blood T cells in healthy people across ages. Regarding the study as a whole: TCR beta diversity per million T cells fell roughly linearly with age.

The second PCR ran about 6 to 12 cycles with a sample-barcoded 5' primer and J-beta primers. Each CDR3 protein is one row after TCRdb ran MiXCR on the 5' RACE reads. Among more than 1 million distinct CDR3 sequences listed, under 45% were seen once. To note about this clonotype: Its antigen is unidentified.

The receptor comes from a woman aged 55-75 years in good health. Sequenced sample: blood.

The CDR3 loop is CASSTQGGGEQYF. The CDR3, as DNA: TGTGCCAGCAGTACGCAGGGGGGAGGGGAGCAGTACTTC. The chain couples TRBV12-3 or TRBV12-4 to TRBJ2-7, with D perhaps being TRBD1 or TRBD2 (7 bases each). The CDR3 sequence is 13 residues long. V lost 5 bases and J 7 bases, leaving 15 bases between the germline ends.